This T cell receptor (beta chain) was recorded in a study of blood T cell repertoires in COVID-19. Study-level background: Acute and convalescent COVID-19 samples came from the United States, Italy and Spain. The analysed material was cDNA or gDNA that came from T cells, B-cell-depleted T cells, or PBMCs.

In the authors' methods: Cell counts per sample came from amplifying reference gene primers. The assay was immunoSEQ multiplex PCR, and TCRdb's table has in-frame clones only and misses some. V and J calls and clone size are those listed in that table; D and trimming were worked out from the DNA. Of about 71,000 clones in the sample, roughly 84% were seen once. Germline loops: CDR1 SEHNR, CDR2 FQNEAQ (reference sequence). V trimming: 10 bases; J trimming: 5 bases; junction bases outside the gene matches: 10. The CDR3 extends over 14 amino acids. The TCR sequence derives from a man in his fifties or sixties with active COVID-19. The V gene is TRBV7-9, the J gene TRBJ2-3, with TRBD1 matching 9 bases. Sequencing was done on a sample of peripheral blood. For the CDR3, the DNA is TGTGCCACAGCAGGGACAGGGTCGGTAGATACGCAGTATTTT. It translates to CATAGTGSVDTQYF.